One sample yielded the 20 T cell receptor beta chains listed below, sequenced in a study of memory CD4+ T cells and cytomegalovirus serostatus. TCRdb keeps only in-frame clones here, not all; method: immunoSEQ multiplex PCR. The data show 40,000 to 55,000 clones, about 86% seen once. The sort gate was single viable CD3+CD4+CD8-CD45RO+ cells for memory CD4+ T cells. What was sequenced was memory CD4+ T cells from blood. The source of these receptors is an adult in good health and CMV-seropositive.

The V and J genes are TRBV5-1 and TRBJ1-2; 7 positions agree with TRBD1. The germline V gene encodes CDR1 SGHRS and CDR2 YFSETQ. With 5 bases clipped from V and 4 bases from J, the junction kept 14 bases outside the gene matches. CDR3 length equals 16 residues. This CDR3 reads CASSPPLTGLGYGYTF. The CDR3 DNA reads as TGCGCCAGCAGTCCACCCCTGACAGGGCTCGGCTATGGCTACACCTTC. Based on the CDR3 plus reference TRBV5-1 and TRBJ1-2, the full variable domain is KAGVTQTPRYLIKTRGQQVTLSCSPISGHRSVSWYQQTPGQGLQFLFEYFSETQRNKGNFPGRFSGRQFSNSRSEMNVSTLELGDSALYLCASSPPLTGLGYGYTFGSGTRLTVV.

The chain is built from TRBV27 and TRBJ2-4, with a weak D call TRBD2 (5 bases). The germline gives CDR1 MNHEY, CDR2 SMNVEV (reference sequence). Trimming removed 6 bases from V and 7 bases from J, with 22 bases in between. The CDR3 totals 16 residues. The CDR3 DNA follows: TGTGCCAGCAGCCCCACCCGAAGGACCACGGGGAACATTCAGTACTTC. The encoded protein is CASSPTRRTTGNIQYF.

This clone was counted once. This rearrangement joins TRBV5-6 to TRBJ2-3, with 10 bases identical to TRBD2. V was clipped by 5 bases and J by 6 bases; unmatched bases: 9. Germline CDR1 and CDR2: SGHDT and YYEEEE. The length of the CDR3 is 15 residues. The CDR3 DNA sequence: TGTGCCAGCAGTTCCAGCGGGGGGGCATGGGATACGCAGTATTTT. Translating it yields CASSSSGGAWDTQYF.

This clone was seen more than once but under ten times. J is TRBJ1-2 and V is TRBV18; D is perhaps TRBD1 (6 bases). V was cut by 0 bases and J by 1 base, with 9 bases left in between. Germline-derived CDR1 and CDR2 are KGHSH and LQKENI. The length of the CDR3 is 15 residues. This chain's CDR3 is CASSPPRTDNYGYTF. The DNA of the CDR3 is TGTGCCAGCTCACCACCCAGGACAGATAACTATGGCTACACCTTC.

The V call is TRBV19, the J call TRBJ2-2, with 13 bases that match TRBD2. CDR3 length: 17 residues. CDR1 and CDR2 from the germline V gene are LNHDA and SQIVND (reference sequence). Germline trimming cut 9 bases from V and 6 bases from J; bases unmatched to any gene: 13. CDR3 protein: CASHPALTSGGPGELFF. CDR3 coding DNA: TGTGCCAGCCACCCCGCTCTGACTAGCGGGGGGCCCGGGGAGCTGTTTTTT.

This chain links TRBV7-2 with TRBJ1-5; a weak D match, TRBD1 (6 bases). Trimming took off 1 base at V and 7 bases at J, with 8 bases between the two ends. The length of the CDR3 is 13 residues. In germline, CDR1 is SGHTA, CDR2 FQGNSA. CDR3 nucleotides: TGTGCCAGCAGCTTAGAGGGGGGCCAGCCCCAGCATTTT. This gives the protein CASSLEGGQPQHF.

The chain recombines TRBV18 with TRBJ2-7, with D possibly matching TRBD1 (6 bases). Germline V gene sequence: CDR1 KGHSH, CDR2 LQKENI. V dropped 3 bases and J dropped 3 bases, with 12 bases sitting between them. The CDR3 has 14 residues. Written as DNA, the CDR3 is TGTGCCAGCTCACCTGGACAGACCTTCTACGAGCAGTACTTC. It yields the protein CASSPGQTFYEQYF.

CDR3 residues: CASSRQGEAFF. In DNA form, the CDR3 reads TGTGCCAGCAGCCGACAGGGTGAAGCTTTCTTT. The chain employs TRBV7-9 and TRBJ1-1, with TRBD1 matching over 7 bases. CDR3 length: 11 residues. With 5 bases clipped from V and 7 bases from J, the junction kept 1 base outside the gene matches. Germline CDR1 and CDR2: SEHNR and FQNEAQ (reference sequence). The complete variable domain, with remaining parts taken from reference TRBV7-9 and TRBJ1-1, reads DTGVSQNPRHKITKRGQNVTFRCDPISEHNRLYWYRQTLGQGPEFLTYFQNEAQLEKSRLLSDRFSAERPKGSFSTLEIQRTEQGDSAMYLCASSRQGEAFFGQGTRLTVV.

The chain combines TRBV10-3 with TRBJ2-7; 9 bases fit TRBD2. With 5 bases clipped from V and 3 bases from J, the junction kept 8 bases outside the gene matches. The CDR3 contains 15 residues. CDR1 and CDR2 from the germline V gene are ENHRY and SYGVKD. The CDR3 spells CAISSPTSGIYEQYF. DNA for the CDR3: TGTGCCATCAGTTCCCCGACTAGCGGTATCTACGAGCAGTACTTC.

This rearrangement joins TRBV30 to TRBJ1-1; 10 bases match TRBD1. The CDR3 runs to 12 residues. The germline CDR1 and CDR2 sequences are GTSNPN and SVGIG (reference sequence). Trimming at V came to 8 bases and at J to 6 bases, leaving 6 bases not matched to a gene. The CDR3 coding sequence is TGTGCCCGGGACAGGGGTGGTGCTGAAGCTTTCTTT. Amino acid sequence: CARDRGGAEAFF.

The chain carries TRBV5-4 and TRBJ1-4; no reliable D call. V lost 5 bases, J lost 1 base, and 9 bases lay in between. Germline V CDR1 and CDR2: SGHNT, YYREEE (reference sequence). CDR3 size: 14 residues. As DNA, the CDR3 is TGTGCCAGCAGTATGGGCGGAACTAATGAAAAACTGTTTTTT. Amino acid sequence: CASSMGGTNEKLFF.

The chain joins TRBV7-2 to TRBJ2-7, with D perhaps TRBD1 or TRBD2 (5 bases each). V dropped 4 bases and J dropped 3 bases, with 13 bases sitting between them. CDR1 and CDR2 (germline): SGHTA, FQGNSA. The CDR3 has 14 residues. The CDR3 region is CASSSSGRLYEQYF. DNA of the CDR3: TGTGCCAGCAGCTCGTCGGGACGGCTCTACGAGCAGTACTTC.

V is TRBV28 and J is TRBJ2-7, with D possibly being TRBD1 or TRBD2 (6 bases each). The CDR3 sequence is 15 residues long. Trimming pared 4 bases from V and 2 bases from J, leaving 15 bases between. The germline V gene has CDR1 MDHEN and CDR2 SYDVKM. CDR3 DNA: TGTGCCAGCAGTTCAGGTCAGGGGAGGACCTACGAGCAGTACTTC. Amino acid sequence: CASSSGQGRTYEQYF.

V and J are TRBV5-1 and TRBJ1-4; D remains ambiguous. Trimming took off 0 bases at V and 7 bases at J, with 7 bases between the two ends. The germline V gene has CDR1 SGHRS and CDR2 YFSETQ. The CDR3 is 13 residues long. CDR3 coding DNA: TGCGCCAGCAGCTTGGTCGAGAGTGAAAAACTGTTTTTT. Residues: CASSLVESEKLFF. Based on the CDR3 plus reference TRBV5-1 and TRBJ1-4, the full variable domain is KAGVTQTPRYLIKTRGQQVTLSCSPISGHRSVSWYQQTPGQGLQFLFEYFSETQRNKGNFPGRFSGRQFSNSRSEMNVSTLELGDSALYLCASSLVESEKLFFGSGTQLSVL.

This clone has more than one count but fewer than ten. This chain connects TRBV5-1 to TRBJ2-3, with D uncertain. This CDR3 region has 15 residues. The V gene's germline CDR1 is SGHRS and CDR2 YFSETQ. With 0 bases removed from V and 1 base from J, the gap between germline ends came to 9 bases. In DNA form, the CDR3 reads TGCGCCAGCAGCTTGGACATATCGCGCACAGATACGCAGTATTTT. Its protein is CASSLDISRTDTQYF.

The chain is built from TRBV6-1 and TRBJ2-3, with 9 nucleotides matching TRBD1. Germline CDR1 reads MNHNS; CDR2 reads SASEGT. This CDR3 has 14 amino acids. The V gene end was trimmed by 8 bases and the J gene end by 2 bases; junction bases not matched to a gene: 5. CDR3 DNA: TGTGCCAGCCGAAAACAGGGGGCCACAGATACGCAGTATTTT. This sequence encodes CASRKQGATDTQYF.

This clone appeared once. The rearrangement links TRBV13 to TRBJ1-2; D is ambiguous. From germline, CDR1 is PRHDT and CDR2 FYEKMQ (reference sequence). Trimming left V 5 bases short and J 10 bases short, with 20 bases between. The CDR3 runs 14 residues. CDR3 sequence (DNA): TGTGCCAGCAGCCGAAGCAAGAAATCCTGGGACTACACCTTC. The encoded protein is CASSRSKKSWDYTF. The full variable domain, completed using reference TRBV13 and TRBJ1-2, is AAGVIQSPRHLIKEKRETATLKCYPIPRHDTVYWYQQGPGQDPQFLISFYEKMQSDKGSIPDRFSAQQFSDYHSELNMSSLELGDSALYFCASSRSKKSWDYTFGSGTRLTVV.

This chain uses TRBV13 with TRBJ1-6; no reliable D call. The CDR3 covers 12 residues. The germline V gene encodes CDR1 PRHDT and CDR2 FYEKMQ (reference sequence). The V end lost 3 bases, the J end lost 7 bases, and 4 bases lay between the germline ends. This CDR3 is CASSLRNSPLHF. The DNA for the CDR3 is TGTGCCAGCAGCTTGAGGAATTCACCCCTCCACTTT.

This chain connects TRBV27 to TRBJ2-2; D is undetermined. This CDR3 contains 13 residues. Germline loops: CDR1 MNHEY, CDR2 SMNVEV (reference sequence). V was trimmed by 3 bases and J by 2 bases, leaving 4 bases between them. CDR3 nucleotide sequence: TGTGCCAGCAGTTTGGTCAACACCGGGGAGCTGTTTTTT. Its protein is CASSLVNTGELFF.

This clone was recorded only once. The chain uses TRBV28 and TRBJ2-1; maybe TRBD2 (6 bases). Trimming cost V 6 bases and J 0 bases, with 12 bases left between them. This CDR3 has 15 residues. The V gene's germline CDR1 is MDHEN and CDR2 SYDVKM. CDR3 sequence: CASSPGDNSYNEQFF. For the CDR3, the DNA is TGTGCCAGCAGCCCGGGAGACAACTCCTACAATGAGCAGTTCTTC.